What follows is one TCR beta chain and its context. The data derive from a study of blood T cell repertoires in COVID-19. Study summary: The United States, Italy and Spain provided the acute and convalescent COVID-19 samples. Sample material is recorded as cDNA or gDNA derived from T cells, B-cell-depleted T cells, or PBMCs.

J gave up 6 bases and V 8 bases, and 10 bases lay outside the gene matches. CDR1 and CDR2 (germline): SNHLY, FYNNEI. There are 16 residues in the CDR3. Per the original methods: Using reference gene primer amplification, nucleated cell counts were estimated. The method was immunoSEQ multiplex PCR; TCRdb's version includes in-frame clones alone and lacks a portion of them. The V and J calls and clone size come from that table; D and trimming were worked out from the DNA. The sample holds about 260,000 clones, about nine tenths seen once. This TCR came from a middle-aged man who had recovered from COVID-19. V gene TRBV2 combines with J gene TRBJ2-3, with TRBD2 matching over 14 bases. The sample was peripheral blood. CDR3 sequence: CASRRLAGGSGDTQYF. The DNA of the CDR3 is TGTGCCAGCCGGCGACTAGCGGGAGGGTCCGGCGATACGCAGTATTTT.